Below, one T cell receptor (beta chain) is given with its context. The antigen it binds to is not known. No qualities accompany the bases; no much larger clone lies one base away. This record belongs to a study of beta chain features in type 1 diabetes (dated 2018 in TCRdb). At the level of the whole study: No differences in mean age, gender distribution, total cell number or subset yield were found between patients and healthy donors. A total of about 110 million sorted cells were examined across all samples, and the number of cells per subset was strongly correlated with RNA yield. In the study, recently diagnosed type 1 diabetes patients and matched healthy donors were compared on the TCRB repertoires of their sorted circulating CD4+ T cell subsets. Naive and central memory subsets were obtained from all 30 or so donors, but regulatory and stem cell-like memory subsets were isolated from only 8 patients and roughly 8 healthy donors. The research as a whole found: Patients with type 1 diabetes made fewer insertions and deleted more nucleotides at VDJ recombination sites, implying thymic rearrangement abnormalities. Naive, central memory and regulatory TCRB repertoires appeared to be more similar among patients than among healthy donors. Because the HLA sub-analyses included only small numbers of individuals, any influence of HLA type on TCRB rearrangement was left unresolved. Because cDNA rather than genomic DNA was sequenced, highly expressing activated cells could have been over-represented, although no difference in activation and CD3 levels was found between groups. In all four CD4+ subsets, TCRB CDR3 length was moderately but significantly shorter in type 1 diabetes patients. PCR may preferentially amplify shorter templates, but because patient and control samples were amplified and corrected together, any resulting skew would affect both groups equally.

All of the isolated RNA was reverse transcribed with the High Capacity cDNA Reverse Transcription Kit, so expressed TCRB transcripts were sequenced. Deep immunoSEQ sequencing was performed on naive, central memory and regulatory T cell samples, with an average of about 3.6 million total reads per sample. Sorted cells were lysed in RLT buffer, and RNA was extracted using DNase-treated RNeasy Micro or Mini kits according to cell number. To prevent cross-contamination, each cell subset was processed individually, whereas patient and healthy donor samples were processed jointly. The immunoSEQ multiplex PCR was used to amplify TCRB sequences from cDNA, generating 87-bp fragments that spanned the CDR3 region. Sequencing of the amplicons was done on the Illumina HiSeq platform. The published analysis was carried out like this. Synthetic template baselines were used to correct PCR bias computationally, reads within Hamming distance 2 were collapsed, and singletons that could not be merged were discarded. Reads were aligned to IMGT to assign V, D and J genes, CDR3 length, and insertions or deletions at six rearrangement sites. Within each subset, clonotype counts were normalized to sorted cell number, after which true diversity and Gini coefficients were computed with the tcR R package. The overlap coefficient, calculated on TCRB nucleotide sequences, was used to quantify repertoire sharing. The table was pulled from immuneACCESS by TCRdb, which kept in-frame rearrangements only. Such tables lose some clones; where checked, under half of the loss comes from unresolved V genes, and the rest has no known cause. The V and J calls and clone size come from that table; D and trimming were worked out from the DNA. This sample has about 40,000 clones in its table, and roughly 67% of those were observed once. The ten largest clones take up roughly 2% of the sample.

From each donor, a single peripheral blood sample of about 100 mL on average was drawn into heparinised tubes. A BD FACSAria II was used to sort naive, central memory, regulatory and stem cell-like memory CD4+ T cells with a panel that included CD45RO, CCR7, CD25, CD127, CD95 and CD27. Purity was above 95% for every sorted population. PBMCs were isolated immediately by Lymphoprep density gradient centrifugation and stained directly without culture. Samples were stained and sorted in pairs, with one healthy donor and one patient per experiment, so that batch effects were minimized. The CDR3 measures 19 amino acids from cysteine to phenylalanine. CDR3 DNA is the only sequence kept; it has 57 bases, read in frame from the first base.

The sequence derives from a woman aged 25 to 39 in good health. The material sequenced was Tregs from blood. The cell subset or site label, read with the paper, signifies: regulatory CD4+ T cells. The rearranged chain carries TRBV21-1 and TRBJ2-7; TRBD2, the D gene given by the table, was not confirmed from the DNA. TRBV21-1 is a recognized pseudogene. The nucleotides are TGTGCCAGCAGCCACCGAAATAGCGGGAGGGCCATTTCTTCCTACGAGCAGTACTTC. Its coded protein is CASSHRNSGRAISSYEQYF.